This TCR beta chain was recorded in a study of ipilimumab plus nivolumab after autologous stem cell transplantation. Germline loops: CDR1 SNHLY, CDR2 FYNNEI. The CDR3 length is 14 residues. The V end lost 2 bases, the J end lost 0 bases, and 5 bases lay between the germline ends. Sequencing was performed with immunoSEQ multiplex PCR; in TCRdb, only in-frame clones are kept and a portion is missing. The sample lists fewer than 85,000 clones, about 83% seen once, with roughly 2% in the top ten. The material was PBMCs, obtained in a trial of ipilimumab plus nivolumab as post-transplant consolidation. The sequence was obtained from a male donor with diffuse large B-cell lymphoma. The rearrangement links TRBV2 to TRBJ1-5; D is ambiguous. CDR3 sequence: CASSEQASNQPQHF. In nucleotides, the CDR3 is TGTGCCAGCAGTGAACAGGCTAGCAATCAGCCCCAGCATTTT.